The clone carrying this T cell receptor (beta chain) was counted once. This specimen comes from a study of T cell responses to AZD1222 COVID-19 vaccine. The repertoire was sequenced with immunoSEQ multiplex PCR; TCRdb's copy has only in-frame clones and lacks some. Among about 200,000 clones listed, around nine tenths were seen once. The V gene lost 5 bases and the J gene lost 6 bases, with 9 bases spanning the gap. There are 12 residues in the CDR3. The germline CDR1 and CDR2 sequences are SGHTA and FQGNSA. The sample was peripheral blood, taken 28 days after the second dose of the MenACWY control vaccine. The chain has TRBV7-2 and TRBJ2-3; D remains ambiguous. The sequence came from an adult who received the MenACWY meningococcal vaccine as a control. Written as DNA, the CDR3 is TGTGCCAGCAGCCCTCCGAGTGATACGCAGTATTTT. It is translated as CASSPPSDTQYF.